These 29 T cell receptor beta chains share one sample of origin, sequenced in a study of response to subunit inactivated influenza vaccine (dated 2018 in TCRdb). Preparation of the library involved RT-PCR. These reads were obtained on an Illumina HiSeq 2500. The public reads were run again by TCRdb, first through fastp at Q25 and then through MiXCR, and only productive beta chains were kept. Every CDR3 protein is listed once, alongside the most common genes and DNA of its rows. The sample contains around 760,000 distinct CDR3 sequences, approximately 14% of them found a single time. 5.5% to 7% of the sample rests with the top ten. This specimen consisted of PBMCs from blood, obtained roughly 2 weeks before vaccination. These TCRs come from a man aged 50-60 years who received an inactivated influenza vaccine. Donor details come from another sample of the same person, matched by shared clones.

J is TRBJ2-7 and V is TRBV4-3; D uncertain. V was clipped by 0 bases and J by 0 bases, with 6 bases between them. The CDR3 is 14 residues long. CDR1 and CDR2 from the germline V gene are LGHNA and YSLEER. The CDR3 DNA sequence: TGCGCCAGCAGCCAAGAACTCGGCTCCTACGAGCAGTACTTC. This sequence encodes CASSQELGSYEQYF.

As to this clonotype: A read error may explain this, as a much larger clone is one base away. The V and J genes are TRBV12-3 or TRBV12-4 and TRBJ2-2, with D unresolved. CDR3 length: 15 residues. The CDR3 region has the DNA TGTGTCAGCAGTTTATGGGCCGAGAACACCGGGGAGCTGTTTTTT. Its translation is CVSSLWAENTGELFF.

This clonotype was seen a few times. J is TRBJ2-5 and V is TRBV7-9, with a tentative D call TRBD2 (5 bases). The CDR3 has 15 amino acids. The germline V and J ends were trimmed by 5 bases and 2 bases, with 15 bases remaining between them. CDR1 and CDR2 from the germline V gene are SEHNR and FQNEAQ (reference sequence). CDR3 bases: TGTGCCAGCAGCCCGGGGAGTAGCACTCAAGAGACCCAGTACTTC. Translating it yields CASSPGSSTQETQYF.

The gene calls are TRBV5-1 and TRBJ2-6; possibly TRBD1 for D (6 bases). The CDR3 is 16 amino acids. Trimming cost V 4 bases and J 2 bases, with 13 bases left between them. Germline CDR1 and CDR2: SGHRS and YFSETQ. The CDR3 region has the DNA TGCGCCAGCAGCAAACAGGGTGGCCCTGGGGCCAACGTCCTGACTTTC. Amino acids: CASSKQGGPGANVLTF.

This clonotype was seen a handful of times. The rearrangement links TRBV28 to TRBJ1-1; tentatively, D is TRBD1 (6 bases). V was pared by 6 bases and J by 7 bases, with 15 bases between. The germline CDR1 and CDR2 sequences are MDHEN and SYDVKM. The CDR3 extends over 13 amino acids. CDR3 sequence reads: CASSRVTGLEAFF. CDR3 nucleotide sequence: TGTGCCAGCAGCCGCGTCACAGGGCTTGAAGCTTTCTTT.

The chain combines TRBV12-3 or TRBV12-4 with TRBJ2-5; weak D call: TRBD1 (5 bases). V gave up 6 bases and J gave up 4 bases, with 15 bases separating them. The CDR3 loop spans 14 amino acids. The CDR3 DNA sequence: TGTGCCAGCAGCTCCCTCAGGGTAGGAGAGACCCAGTACTTC. This sequence encodes CASSSLRVGETQYF.

This clonotype turned up a few times. V is TRBV7-8 and J is TRBJ2-4; the match to TRBD1 covers 8 bases. The V gene end was trimmed by 4 bases and the J gene end by 0 bases; junction bases not matched to a gene: 8. CDR3 length: 17 amino acids. Germline lookup yields CDR1 SGHVS and CDR2 FQNEAQ. The chain's CDR3 is CASSSDRVALAKNIQYF. The CDR3 DNA sequence: TGTGCCAGCAGCTCGGACAGGGTTGCTCTAGCCAAAAACATTCAGTACTTC.

The CDR3 loop is CASSLPGDRGGWQYF. Here the CDR3 DNA reads TGTGCCAGCAGTTTACCCGGGGACAGGGGTGGTTGGCAGTACTTC. V and J are TRBV28 and TRBJ2-7; 10 positions agree with TRBD1. From germline, CDR1 is MDHEN and CDR2 SYDVKM. With 2 bases clipped from V and 9 bases from J, the junction kept 10 bases outside the gene matches. There are 15 residues in the CDR3.

The chain couples TRBV10-3 to TRBJ2-1; D is possibly TRBD1 (6 bases). V was shortened by 8 bases and J by 4 bases, with 18 bases between the two germline ends. CDR3 length: 15 residues. CDR1 ENHRY and CDR2 SYGVKD come from the germline V gene. The DNA of the CDR3 is TGTGCCATCGGGACAATTAGCCCCCTTTACAATGAGCAGTTCTTC. Its translation: CAIGTISPLYNEQFF.

This clonotype was picked up a small number of times. The J gene is TRBJ2-7, the V gene TRBV27; TRBD1 aligns across 10 bases. This CDR3 spans 13 amino acids. Trimming removed 4 bases from V and 7 bases from J; junction bases left unmatched: 4. Germline CDR1 is MNHEY and CDR2 is SMNVEV (reference sequence). The CDR3 region has the DNA TGTGCCAGCAGTTGGGACAGGGGACGAGAGCAGTACTTC. Its translation: CASSWDRGREQYF.

This clonotype showed up just a few times. The rearrangement joins TRBV6-1 to TRBJ1-1, with D possibly being TRBD1 (5 bases). Germline CDR1 MNHNS, CDR2 SASEGT. V was cut by 5 bases and J by 0 bases, with 13 bases left in between. The CDR3 covers 15 residues. The CDR3 DNA reads as TGTGCCAGCAGTAAAGATCGGGGGGTGAACACTGAAGCTTTCTTT. Translated: CASSKDRGVNTEAFF.

This clonotype has only a few counts. The chain couples TRBV2 to TRBJ2-1, with TRBD2 as a possible D gene (6 bases). The germline V gene encodes CDR1 SNHLY and CDR2 FYNNEI. The ends were cut back, 10 bases at V and 6 bases at J, with 10 bases in the middle. This CDR3 has 11 amino acids. Here the CDR3 DNA reads TGTGCCACCCGACTAGGCAATGAGCAGTTCTTC. The encoded protein is CATRLGNEQFF.

This chain joins TRBV7-2 and TRBJ2-2; D tentatively reads TRBD1 or TRBD2 (6 bases each). The V end lost 4 bases, the J end lost 4 bases, and 16 bases lay between the germline ends. CDR3 size: 16 residues. Germline V gene data show CDR1 as SGHTA and CDR2 as FQGNSA. The CDR3 sequence is CASSSVGGRATGELFF. The CDR3 bases are TGTGCCAGCAGCTCTGTGGGGGGCCGGGCCACCGGGGAGCTGTTTTTT.

The rearrangement links TRBV6-2 or TRBV6-3 to TRBJ2-3, with 9 positions matching TRBD1. This CDR3 comprises 14 residues. The V gene's germline CDR1 is MNHEY and CDR2 SVGEGT. Trimming took 7 bases from V and 5 from J; bases not matched to a gene: 7. This CDR3 is CASNRGQGLDTQYF. DNA of the CDR3: TGTGCCAGCAACCGAGGACAGGGGTTAGATACGCAGTATTTT.

This clonotype was observed a handful of times. The gene calls are TRBV3-1 and TRBJ2-2, with 7 bases that match TRBD2. With V trimmed by 4 bases and J by 6 bases, 11 bases remained unmatched. The CDR3 extends over 16 amino acids. The germline CDR1 and CDR2 sequences are LGHDT and YNNKEL (reference sequence). CDR3 region: CASSRPGLKVPGELFF. In DNA, the CDR3 is TGTGCCAGCAGCCGACCGGGACTAAAAGTACCCGGGGAGCTGTTTTTT. The variable domain in full, completed from reference TRBV3-1 and TRBJ2-2, reads DTAVSQTPKYLVTQMGNDKSIKCEQNLGHDTMYWYKQDSKKFLKIMFSYNNKELIINETVPNRFSPKSPDKAHLNLHINSLELGDSAVYFCASSRPGLKVPGELFFGEGSRLTVL.

This clonotype came up a few times. The rearrangement joins TRBV15 to TRBJ2-7, with TRBD2 matching 7 bases. CDR1 is LNHNV, CDR2 YYDKDF, per germline (reference sequence). V dropped 3 bases and J dropped 4; count of bases not matched to a gene: 3. The CDR3 is 13 amino acids. CDR3 in amino acids: CATSSWGGYEQYF. The CDR3 coding sequence is TGTGCCACCAGCAGTTGGGGGGGATACGAGCAGTACTTC.

This clonotype was recorded at least ten times. The chain uses TRBV4-2 and TRBJ2-7, with D hard to call. V was trimmed by 6 bases and J by 2 bases, leaving 14 bases between them. Germline lookup yields CDR1 LGHNA and CDR2 YNFKEQ. The CDR3 is 14 amino acids. The CDR3 coding sequence is TGTGCCAGCAGGCAACGGGCCGAAGCCTACGAGCAGTACTTC. Translating gives CASRQRAEAYEQYF.

This clonotype was observed many times. The chain couples TRBV29-1 to TRBJ2-7; D unresolved. This CDR3 region has 14 residues. Trimming stripped 2 bases from V and 7 bases from J, with 18 bases between. Germline V gene sequence: CDR1 SQVTM, CDR2 ANQGSEA. CDR3 region: CSVELDAGPREQYF. Here the CDR3 DNA reads TGCAGCGTTGAATTGGACGCCGGACCTAGGGAGCAGTACTTC.

This chain links TRBV25-1 with TRBJ1-5; D gene unclear. V lost 5 bases to trimming and J lost 3 bases, with 11 bases between them. The CDR3 runs to 14 residues. CDR1 and CDR2 from the germline V gene are MGHDK and SYGVNS. CDR3 in amino acids: CASSSQEYNQPQHF. Written as DNA, the CDR3 is TGTGCCAGCAGTTCGCAGGAGTACAATCAGCCCCAGCATTTT. Full variable domain (missing parts from reference TRBV25-1 and TRBJ1-5): EADIYQTPRYLVIGTGKKITLECSQTMGHDKMYWYQQDPGMELHLIHYSYGVNSTEKGDLSSESTVSRIRTEHFPLTLESARPSHTSQYLCASSSQEYNQPQHFGDGTRLSIL.

The chain uses TRBV28 and TRBJ2-3; the match to TRBD2 covers 12 bases. Germline assignment: CDR1 MDHEN and CDR2 SYDVKM. The CDR3 sequence is 16 residues long. V dropped 6 bases and J dropped 5; count of bases not matched to a gene: 9. The CDR3 sequence: CASSSQLAGGKDTQYF. The CDR3 DNA is TGTGCCAGCAGCTCACAACTAGCGGGAGGTAAAGATACGCAGTATTTT.

This clonotype has just a few counts. V and J are TRBV19 and TRBJ2-3; weak D call: TRBD1 (6 bases). Germline CDR1 LNHDA, CDR2 SQIVND (reference sequence). The germline V and J ends were trimmed by 2 bases and 6 bases, with 15 bases remaining between them. There are 15 residues in the CDR3. This CDR3 is CASSITGSPQDTQYF. CDR3 coding DNA: TGTGCCAGTAGTATAACAGGGTCACCCCAGGATACGCAGTATTTT.

This clonotype was seen a handful of times. This sequence joins TRBV19 and TRBJ1-1, with a possible D match to TRBD1 (5 bases). Germline V gene sequence: CDR1 LNHDA, CDR2 SQIVND (reference sequence). The CDR3 totals 16 residues. V was cut by 3 bases and J by 1 base, with 15 bases left in between. The chain's CDR3 is CASSIYVGGANTEAFF. The DNA of the CDR3 is TGTGCCAGTAGTATCTATGTTGGTGGGGCGAACACTGAAGCTTTCTTT. Full variable domain (rest looked up from reference TRBV19 and TRBJ1-1): DGGITQSPKYLFRKEGQNVTLSCEQNLNHDAMYWYRQDPGQGLRLIYYSQIVNDFQKGDIAEGYSVSREKKESFPLTVTSAQKNPTAFYLCASSIYVGGANTEAFFGQGTRLTVV.

The V and J genes are TRBV13 and TRBJ2-5; D perhaps matches TRBD2 (5 bases). CDR1 PRHDT and CDR2 FYEKMQ come from the germline V gene (reference sequence). V gave up 4 bases and J gave up 5 bases, with 11 bases separating them. This CDR3 has 13 amino acids. The CDR3, as DNA: TGTGCCAGCAGCTCGGACCAGCGGGAGACCCAGTACTTC. It codes for CASSSDQRETQYF. Variable domain in full (rest from reference TRBV13 and TRBJ2-5): AAGVIQSPRHLIKEKRETATLKCYPIPRHDTVYWYQQGPGQDPQFLISFYEKMQSDKGSIPDRFSAQQFSDYHSELNMSSLELGDSALYFCASSSDQRETQYFGPGTRLLVL.

Only a few counts were recorded for this clonotype. The rearrangement joins TRBV5-6 to TRBJ1-2, with D tentatively TRBD1 (5 bases). This CDR3 spans 16 amino acids. Between the trimmed V and J ends, which lost 4 bases and 8 bases, there was a span of 24 bases. Germline V CDR1 and CDR2: SGHDT, YYEEEE. The CDR3 spells CASSPISGTAFRGYTF. In nucleotides, the CDR3 is TGTGCCAGCAGCCCGATTTCCGGGACCGCGTTTAGAGGCTACACCTTC.

This clonotype was detected only a few times. The V and J genes are TRBV20-1 and TRBJ2-3; TRBD1 matches at 7 bases. The length of the CDR3 is 16 residues. Germline V gene lookup returns CDR1 DFQATT and CDR2 SNEGSKA (reference sequence). J was trimmed by 4 bases and V by 6 bases; bases with no gene match: 16. The CDR3 nucleotides are TGCAGTGCACACCCCCTCCTCCCCAGGGGGTCAGATACGCAGTATTTT. This sequence encodes CSAHPLLPRGSDTQYF.

In this sample, this clonotype turned up a few times. The chain links TRBV6-1 to TRBJ1-1; D is unclear. Trimming took 0 bases from V and 2 from J, leaving 7 bases between them. CDR3 length: 14 amino acids. CDR1 and CDR2 from the germline V gene are MNHNS and SASEGT. In DNA form, the CDR3 reads TGTGCCAGCAGTGAAGCCGGCGGAAACACTGAAGCTTTCTTT. Its translation: CASSEAGGNTEAFF.

This clonotype has only a few counts. This chain connects TRBV4-2 to TRBJ2-5; 7 bases agree with TRBD2. There are 16 residues in the CDR3. J gave up 2 bases and V 0 bases, and 6 bases lay outside the gene matches. The germline CDR1 and CDR2 sequences are LGHNA and YNFKEQ. Here the CDR3 reads CASSQDPASGQETQYF. The CDR3 DNA sequence: TGTGCCAGCAGCCAAGATCCCGCTAGCGGACAAGAGACCCAGTACTTC.

This clonotype was counted at least ten times. The J gene is TRBJ2-3, the V gene TRBV4-3; D call uncertain. The CDR3 loop spans 16 amino acids. Trimming removed 4 bases from V and 0 bases from J, with 14 bases in between. Germline V gives CDR1 LGHNA, CDR2 YSLEER. The CDR3: CASSLSPTSSTDTQYF. The CDR3 DNA sequence: TGCGCCAGCAGCCTAAGTCCCACATCGAGCACAGATACGCAGTATTTT.

This clonotype was seen a handful of times. The chain combines TRBV5-1 with TRBJ2-7; 9 nucleotides line up with TRBD1. The trim removed 4 bases at V and 7 bases at J, leaving 12 bases unmatched. CDR3 length equals 15 residues. The germline CDR1 and CDR2 sequences are SGHRS and YFSETQ. The CDR3 loop is CASSPLATGGPEQYF. The CDR3 DNA sequence: TGCGCCAGCAGCCCACTTGCGACAGGGGGGCCGGAGCAGTACTTC.